This T cell receptor beta chain was recovered during a study of T cells after yellow fever vaccination. This clonotype was recorded at least ten times. In germline, CDR1 is SGHRS, CDR2 YFSETQ. Trimming removed 0 bases from V and 1 base from J, with 7 bases in between. The CDR3 runs to 14 residues. From the 5' RACE reads, TCRdb called clonotypes with MiXCR, one entry per CDR3 protein. The sample consists of 150,000 to 200,000 distinct CDR3 sequences, about 7% of them appearing once. J is TRBJ1-1 and V is TRBV5-1; D ambiguous. The TCR comes from a man between 18 and 35 years old who received the YFV17D yellow fever vaccine. Sequencing used CD4+ T cells sorted from PBMCs, obtained 5 to 6 days after the first yellow fever vaccination. Here the CDR3 DNA reads TGCGCCAGCAGCTTGGTCCCCGCGAACACTGAAGCTTTCTTT. It specifies CASSLVPANTEAFF.